The 13 T cell receptor beta chains given below trace back to one sample, sequenced in a study of early T cells in non-severe SARS-CoV-2 infection. Each CDR3 protein is one row after TCRdb ran MiXCR on the 5' RACE reads. Here the sample spans about 60,000 distinct CDR3 sequences, over 9.5% being singletons. The source material was whole blood. The receptor set was obtained from an adult who was a healthcare worker with PCR-confirmed SARS-CoV-2 infection or an uninfected control (not recorded which).

The CDR3 is CSAPDSISYNSPLHF. The DNA of the CDR3 is TGCAGTGCTCCCGACAGCATCTCCTATAATTCACCCCTCCACTTT. The chain employs TRBV20-1 and TRBJ1-6; a weak D match, TRBD1 (5 bases). In germline, CDR1 is DFQATT, CDR2 SNEGSKA (reference sequence). The CDR3 contains 15 residues. Trimming stripped 5 bases from V and 0 bases from J, with 11 bases between.

The J gene is TRBJ1-1, the V gene TRBV10-2, with TRBD1 matching over 12 bases. V lost 5 bases and J lost 8; bases outside the gene matches: 6. The CDR3 extends over 14 amino acids. The V gene's germline CDR1 is WSHSY and CDR2 SAAADI. CDR3 loop: CASSSGTGGAEAFF. The CDR3 DNA reads as TGCGCCAGCAGTTCCGGGACAGGGGGCGCAGAAGCTTTCTTT.

The rearrangement joins TRBV12-3 or TRBV12-4 to TRBJ1-5; 8 bases map to TRBD1. This CDR3 spans 14 amino acids. Trimming removed 1 base from V and 7 bases from J; junction bases left unmatched: 3. CDR3 residues: CASSLGDRTQPQHF. Written as DNA, the CDR3 is TGTGCCAGCAGTTTAGGGGACAGGACACAGCCCCAGCATTTT.

This chain joins TRBV5-1 and TRBJ1-1; the D is unclear. Trimming removed 0 bases at V and 12 bases at J, with 12 bases between. Germline V gene data show CDR1 as SGHRS and CDR2 as YFSETQ. The CDR3 is 12 residues long. The CDR3 bases are TGCGCCAGCAGCTTGGCCGGGGAGTCGACTTTCTTT. The encoded protein is CASSLAGESTFF.

This clonotype was seen ten or more times. The chain couples TRBV7-2 to TRBJ2-5; D remains ambiguous. The V and J ends lost 1 base and 5 bases respectively, with 11 bases between them. CDR3 length: 14 residues. Germline CDR1 and CDR2: SGHTA and FQGNSA. The CDR3 loop is CASSLESMGETQYF. The CDR3 DNA follows: TGTGCCAGCAGCTTAGAATCGATGGGTGAGACCCAGTACTTC.

This clonotype showed up many times. The chain recombines TRBV12-3 or TRBV12-4 with TRBJ2-1; 7 nucleotides line up with TRBD2. The CDR3 length is 13 residues. Germline trimming cut 10 bases from V and 8 bases from J; bases unmatched to any gene: 11. The CDR3 coding sequence is TGTGCCACCTATGCGGGAGAGAGGGATGAGCAGTTCTTC. It is translated as CATYAGERDEQFF.

This clonotype showed up just a few times. The chain carries TRBV21-1 and TRBJ2-7; the table's D call of TRBD2 was not tested on the DNA. TRBV21-1 is a known pseudogene. The CDR3 extends over 14 amino acids. The CDR3 DNA follows: TGTGCCAGCAGCAGACTGAGGCCCACCTACGAGCAGTACTTC. Translating it yields CASSRLRPTYEQYF.

Ten or more counts support this clonotype. The chain couples TRBV11-2 to TRBJ2-7; a weak D match, TRBD2 (5 bases). The germline gives CDR1 SGHAT, CDR2 FQNNGV. The CDR3 runs to 16 residues. The V and J ends lost 1 base and 1 base respectively, with 14 bases between them. The DNA for the CDR3 is TGTGCCAGCAGCTTAGTCAGTACGGGGTTATCCTACGAGCAGTACTTC. Translating it yields CASSLVSTGLSYEQYF. The whole variable domain, remainder taken from reference TRBV11-2 and TRBJ2-7, is EAGVAQSPRYKIIEKRQSVAFWCNPISGHATLYWYQQILGQGPKLLIQFQNNGVVDDSQLPKDRFSAERLKGVDSTLKIQPAKLEDSAVYLCASSLVSTGLSYEQYFGPGTRLTVT.

There are a few counts of this clonotype. CDR3 loop: CASRLGGSGGQETQYF. CDR3 nucleotide sequence: TGTGCCAGCAGGCTGGGGGGGTCTGGCGGTCAAGAGACCCAGTACTTC. V gene TRBV12-3 or TRBV12-4 combines with J gene TRBJ2-5; 7 bases line up with TRBD2. J was trimmed by 2 bases and V by 6 bases; bases with no gene match: 12. This CDR3 has 16 amino acids.

The chain is built from TRBV5-4 and TRBJ1-2; no definite D call. Trimming left V 0 bases short and J 5 bases short, with 11 bases between. Germline V lookup: CDR1 SGHNT, CDR2 YYREEE (reference sequence). The CDR3 sequence is 14 residues long. The CDR3: CASSLDSTSYGYTF. In nucleotides, the CDR3 is TGTGCCAGCAGCTTGGACAGTACATCTTATGGCTACACCTTC.

This clonotype was seen more than once but under ten times. The rearrangement links TRBV2 to TRBJ2-5, with TRBD1 matching over 10 bases. CDR1 is SNHLY and CDR2 is FYNNEI in the germline V gene. V shed 9 bases and J 5 bases; nucleotides not matched to a gene: 3. This CDR3 has 12 amino acids. This chain's CDR3 is CARETGGETQYF. In nucleotides, the CDR3 is TGTGCCAGGGAGACAGGGGGCGAGACCCAGTACTTC.

In its sample, this clonotype was seen a few times. V and J are TRBV4-3 and TRBJ1-6, with D perhaps matching TRBD1 (6 bases). The V end lost 0 bases, the J end lost 7 bases, and 10 bases lay between the germline ends. The germline V gene has CDR1 LGHNA and CDR2 YSLEER. This CDR3 contains 15 residues. The CDR3 loop reads CASSQEGGENSPLHF. CDR3 sequence (DNA): TGCGCCAGCAGCCAAGAAGGGGGGGAGAATTCACCCCTCCACTTT.

This clonotype turned up a few times. The CDR3 is CATPGGAATQYF. In DNA, the CDR3 is TGTGCCACCCCCGGGGGCGCTGCTACGCAGTATTTT. V usage is TRBV7-9 and J usage is TRBJ2-3; D tentatively fits TRBD1 or TRBD2 (6 bases each). V was shortened by 10 bases and J by 8 bases, with 16 bases between the two germline ends. This CDR3 region has 12 residues. Per the germline V gene, CDR1 is SEHNR and CDR2 is FQNEAQ (reference sequence).